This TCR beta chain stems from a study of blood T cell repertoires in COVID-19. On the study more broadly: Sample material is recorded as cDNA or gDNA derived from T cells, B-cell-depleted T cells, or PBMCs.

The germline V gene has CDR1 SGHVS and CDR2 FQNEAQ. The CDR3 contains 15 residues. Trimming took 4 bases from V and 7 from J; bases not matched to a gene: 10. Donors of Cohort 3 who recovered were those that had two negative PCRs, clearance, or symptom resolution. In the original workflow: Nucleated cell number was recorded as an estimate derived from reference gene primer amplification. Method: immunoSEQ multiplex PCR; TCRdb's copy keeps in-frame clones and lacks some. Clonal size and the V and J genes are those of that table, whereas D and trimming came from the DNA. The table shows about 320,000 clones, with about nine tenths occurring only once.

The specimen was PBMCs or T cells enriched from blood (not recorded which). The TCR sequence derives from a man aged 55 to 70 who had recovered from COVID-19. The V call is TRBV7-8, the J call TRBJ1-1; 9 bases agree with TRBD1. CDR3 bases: TGTGCCAGCAGCTCAACGACAGGGGGTCGGGGTGAAGCTTTCTTT. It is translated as CASSSTTGGRGEAFF. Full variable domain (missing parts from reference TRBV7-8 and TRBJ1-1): GAGVSQSPRYKVAKRGQDVALRCDPISGHVSLFWYQQALGQGPEFLTYFQNEAQLDKSGLPSDRFFAERPEGSVSTLKIQRTQQEDSAVYLCASSSTTGGRGEAFFGQGTRLTVV.